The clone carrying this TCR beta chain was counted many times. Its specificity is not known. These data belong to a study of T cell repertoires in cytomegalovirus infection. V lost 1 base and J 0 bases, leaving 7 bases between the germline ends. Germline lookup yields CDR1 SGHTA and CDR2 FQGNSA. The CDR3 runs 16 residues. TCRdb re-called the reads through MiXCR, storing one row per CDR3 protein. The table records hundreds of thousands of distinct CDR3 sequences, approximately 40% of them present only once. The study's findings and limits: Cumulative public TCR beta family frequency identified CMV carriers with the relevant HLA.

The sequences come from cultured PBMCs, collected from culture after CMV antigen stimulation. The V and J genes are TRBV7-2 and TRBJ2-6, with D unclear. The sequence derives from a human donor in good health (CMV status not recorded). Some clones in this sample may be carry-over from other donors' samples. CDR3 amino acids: CASSLVGTSGANVLTF. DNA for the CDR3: TGTGCCAGCAGCTTAGTAGGCACCTCTGGGGCCAACGTCCTGACTTTC.